This T cell receptor (beta chain) stems from a study of blood T cell repertoires in COVID-19. About the research overall: Collection of acute and convalescent COVID-19 samples took place in the United States, Italy and Spain. The cDNA or gDNA used as material had been derived from T cells, B-cell-depleted T cells, or PBMCs.

In the authors' methods: Nucleated cell number was recorded as an estimate derived from reference gene primer amplification. The table came from immunoSEQ multiplex PCR; TCRdb's copy has only in-frame clones and leaves some out. V, J and clone size are taken as reported in that table, and D and trimming were inferred from the DNA itself. The sample shows approximately 170,000 clones, approximately 82% of them seen only once. There are 17 residues in the CDR3. Germline assignment: CDR1 SEHNR and CDR2 FQNEAQ (reference sequence). The trim removed 3 bases at V and 9 bases at J, leaving 16 bases unmatched.

The clonotype was recovered from a woman aged 80 or over with active or convalescent COVID-19. The chain recombines TRBV7-9 with TRBJ2-1, with 8 positions matching TRBD2. The specimen was peripheral blood. CDR3 amino acids: CASSLSLGAGASSEQFF. The CDR3 DNA is TGTGCCAGCAGCTTGTCCCTTGGAGCGGGAGCCTCAAGTGAGCAGTTCTTC.